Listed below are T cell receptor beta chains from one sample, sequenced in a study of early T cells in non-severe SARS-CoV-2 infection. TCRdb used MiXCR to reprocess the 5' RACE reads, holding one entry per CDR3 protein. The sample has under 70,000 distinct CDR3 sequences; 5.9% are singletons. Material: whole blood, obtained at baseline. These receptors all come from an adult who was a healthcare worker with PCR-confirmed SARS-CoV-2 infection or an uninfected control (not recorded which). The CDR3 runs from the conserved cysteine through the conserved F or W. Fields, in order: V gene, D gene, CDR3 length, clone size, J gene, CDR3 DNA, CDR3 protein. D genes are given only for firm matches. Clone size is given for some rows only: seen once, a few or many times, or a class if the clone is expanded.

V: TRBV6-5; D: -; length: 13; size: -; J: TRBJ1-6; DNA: TGTGCCAGCAGTTACTCGAGCGGAACCCACCTCCACTTT; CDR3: CASSYSSGTHLHF
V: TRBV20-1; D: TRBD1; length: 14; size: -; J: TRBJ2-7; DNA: TGCAGTGCTATCGGACAGGCCAACACCTACGAGCAGTACTTC; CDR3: CSAIGQANTYEQYF
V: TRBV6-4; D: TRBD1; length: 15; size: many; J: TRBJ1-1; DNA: TGTGCCAGCAGCCCGGGACAGGGGGCGAACACTGAAGCTTTCTTT; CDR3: CASSPGQGANTEAFF
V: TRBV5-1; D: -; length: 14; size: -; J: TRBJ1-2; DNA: TGCGCCAGCAGCCCAGACCGGGCCCCCTATGGCTACACCTTC; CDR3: CASSPDRAPYGYTF
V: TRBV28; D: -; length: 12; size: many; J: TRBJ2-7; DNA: TGTGCCAGTGACGGGTTTAGGGGCGAGCAGTACTTC; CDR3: CASDGFRGEQYF
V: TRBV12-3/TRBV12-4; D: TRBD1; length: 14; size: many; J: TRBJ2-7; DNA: TGTGCCAGCAGAGGAAGAGGGGGCGGATACGAGCAGTACTTC; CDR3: CASRGRGGGYEQYF
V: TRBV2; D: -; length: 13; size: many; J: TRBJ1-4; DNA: TGTGCCAGCGTCCGGAGGACTAATGAAAAACTGTTTTTT; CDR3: CASVRRTNEKLFF
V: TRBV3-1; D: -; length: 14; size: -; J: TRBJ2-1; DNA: TGTGCCAGCAGGGCGTCGGCTTCAAGTAGTGAGCAGTTCTTC; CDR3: CASRASASSSEQFF
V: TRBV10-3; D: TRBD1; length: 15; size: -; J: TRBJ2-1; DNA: TGTGCCATCAGTGACCGGGACAGGGGGTACAATGAGCAGTTCTTC; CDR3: CAISDRDRGYNEQFF
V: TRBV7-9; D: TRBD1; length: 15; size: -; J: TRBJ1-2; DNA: TGTGCCAGCAGCAAAACAGGGGCCTCAGTCTATGGCTACACCTTC; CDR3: CASSKTGASVYGYTF
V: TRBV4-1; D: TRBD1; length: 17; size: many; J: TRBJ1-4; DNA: TGCGCCAGCAGCCAAGGACAGGGAAGGGTAACTAATGAAAAACTGTTTTTT; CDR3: CASSQGQGRVTNEKLFF
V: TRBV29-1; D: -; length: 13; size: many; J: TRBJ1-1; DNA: TGCAGCGTTGAAGCGACGATGAACACTGAAGCTTTCTTT; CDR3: CSVEATMNTEAFF
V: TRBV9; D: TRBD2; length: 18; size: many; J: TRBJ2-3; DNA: TGTGCCAGCAGCGTACTAGGACTAGCGGGACTTAGCACAGATACGCAGTATTTT; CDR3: CASSVLGLAGLSTDTQYF
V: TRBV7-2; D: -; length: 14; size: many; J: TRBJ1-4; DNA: TGTGCCAGCAGCCCGGCGGCAGGGTCTGAAAAACTGTTTTTT; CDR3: CASSPAAGSEKLFF
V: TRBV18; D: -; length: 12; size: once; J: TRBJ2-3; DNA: TGTGCCAGCTCACCGGTTAGGGATACGCAGTATTTT; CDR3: CASSPVRDTQYF
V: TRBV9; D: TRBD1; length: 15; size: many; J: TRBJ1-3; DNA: TGTGCCAGCAGCGTATTCGGACAGGCCGGAAACACCATATATTTT; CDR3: CASSVFGQAGNTIYF
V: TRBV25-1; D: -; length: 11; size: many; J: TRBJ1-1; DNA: TGTGCCAGCACAAGCGGCACTGAAGCTTTCTTT; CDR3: CASTSGTEAFF
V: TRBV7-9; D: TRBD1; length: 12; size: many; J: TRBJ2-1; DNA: TGTGCCAGCAGCTCGACAACAGGGGTTGAGTTCTTC; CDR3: CASSSTTGVEFF
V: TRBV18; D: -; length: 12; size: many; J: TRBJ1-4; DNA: TGTGCCAGCTCACCGGGGAATGAAAAACTGTTTTTT; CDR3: CASSPGNEKLFF
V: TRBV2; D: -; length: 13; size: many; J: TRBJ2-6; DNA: TGTGCCAGCACCGAATCTGGGGCCAACGTCCTGACTTTC; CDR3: CASTESGANVLTF
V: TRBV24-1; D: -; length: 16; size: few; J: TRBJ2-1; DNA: TGTGCCACCAGTGACCCGTCGAGGGGTCTTCACAATGAGCAGTTCTTC; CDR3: CATSDPSRGLHNEQFF
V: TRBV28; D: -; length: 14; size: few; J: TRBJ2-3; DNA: TGTGCCAGCAGTGGGGAGCGGAGCACAGATACGCAGTATTTT; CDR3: CASSGERSTDTQYF
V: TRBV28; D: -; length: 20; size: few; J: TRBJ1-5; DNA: TGTGCCAGCAGTTTATCCCCCCCGTGGGCAGGGGCGGCTCGCAATCAGCCCCAGCATTTT; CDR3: CASSLSPPWAGAARNQPQHF
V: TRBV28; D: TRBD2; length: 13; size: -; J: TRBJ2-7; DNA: TGTGCCAGCAGTGGGAGGGTCTCCTACGAGCAGTACTTC; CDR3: CASSGRVSYEQYF
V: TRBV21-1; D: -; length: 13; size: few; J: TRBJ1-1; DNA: TGTGCCAGCATCCGGAGCCCAGGCACTGAAGCTTTCTTT; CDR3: CASIRSPGTEAFF
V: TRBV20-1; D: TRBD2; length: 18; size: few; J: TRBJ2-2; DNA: TGCAGTGCTAGTTCCCCCCCGGGACTAGCGGGACTCACCGGGGAGCTGTTTTTT; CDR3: CSASSPPGLAGLTGELFF
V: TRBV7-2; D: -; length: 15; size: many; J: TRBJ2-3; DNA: TGTGCCAGCAGCTTAGTGGCAAGCTACACAGATACGCAGTATTTT; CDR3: CASSLVASYTDTQYF
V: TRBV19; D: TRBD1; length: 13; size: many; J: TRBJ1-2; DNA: TGTGCCAGTAGTATCTTGACAGGGGATGGCTACACCTTC; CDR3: CASSILTGDGYTF
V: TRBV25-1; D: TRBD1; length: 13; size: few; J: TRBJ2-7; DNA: TGTGCCAGCCAAAAAGGGGACAGTTACGAGCAGTACTTC; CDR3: CASQKGDSYEQYF
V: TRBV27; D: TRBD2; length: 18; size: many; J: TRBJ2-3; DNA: TGTGCCAGCAGTCGCGGACTAGCGGGAGTTTCCTTCTCAGATACGCAGTATTTT; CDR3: CASSRGLAGVSFSDTQYF
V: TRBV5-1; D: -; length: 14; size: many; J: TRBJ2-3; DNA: TGCGCCACCAGGAGAAATGGGCCGGAGGATACGCAGTATTTT; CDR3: CATRRNGPEDTQYF
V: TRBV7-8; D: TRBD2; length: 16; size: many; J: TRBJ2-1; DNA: TGTGCCAGCAGCTCCCGGGACGGCCGGGAGGGCAATGAGCAGTTCTTC; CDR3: CASSSRDGREGNEQFF
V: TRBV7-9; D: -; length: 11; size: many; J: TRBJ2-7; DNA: TGTGCCAGCAGTGAACAGGGCGGGCAGTACTTC; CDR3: CASSEQGGQYF
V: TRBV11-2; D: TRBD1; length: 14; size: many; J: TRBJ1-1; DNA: TGTGCCAGCAGCTTAGTTTCAGGGGGCACTGAAGCTTTCTTT; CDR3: CASSLVSGGTEAFF
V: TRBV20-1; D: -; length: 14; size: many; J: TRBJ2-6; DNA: TGCAGTGCTAGAGACACCTCTGGGGCCAACGTCCTGACTTTC; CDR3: CSARDTSGANVLTF
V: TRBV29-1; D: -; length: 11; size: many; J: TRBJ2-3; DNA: TGCAGCGTTGACACGGTACTAACGCAGTATTTT; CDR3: CSVDTVLTQYF
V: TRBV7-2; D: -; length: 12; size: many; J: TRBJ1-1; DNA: TGTGCCAGCAGGGAGGACGGGAATGGAGCTTTCTTT; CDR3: CASREDGNGAFF
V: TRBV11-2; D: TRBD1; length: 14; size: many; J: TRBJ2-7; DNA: TGTGCCAGCAGCACCCGACAGGGCGGTTACGAGCAGTACTTC; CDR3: CASSTRQGGYEQYF
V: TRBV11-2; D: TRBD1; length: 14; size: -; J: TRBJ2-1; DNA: TGTGCCAGCAGCCCGGGACAGGGGACCTATGAGCAGTTCTTC; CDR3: CASSPGQGTYEQFF
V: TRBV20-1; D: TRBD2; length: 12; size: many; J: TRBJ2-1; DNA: TGCAGTGCTAGCGGGACTACCAATGAGCAGTTCTTC; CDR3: CSASGTTNEQFF
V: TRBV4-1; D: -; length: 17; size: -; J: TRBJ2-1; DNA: TGCGCCAGCAGCCTGATACTAGTCCCTTCAACACGGAATGAGCAGTTCTTC; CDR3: CASSLILVPSTRNEQFF
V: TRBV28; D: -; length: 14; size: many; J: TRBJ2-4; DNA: TGTGCCAGCAGTTCTGAGAAAGGTCGGAACATTCAGTACTTC; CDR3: CASSSEKGRNIQYF
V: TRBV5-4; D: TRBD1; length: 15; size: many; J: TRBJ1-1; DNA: TGTGCCAGCACCCGGACAGGGGCCATGAACACTGAAGCTTTCTTT; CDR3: CASTRTGAMNTEAFF
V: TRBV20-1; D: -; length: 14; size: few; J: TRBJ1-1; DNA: TGCAGTGCTAGAGACTACCAGAGGGGCACTGAAGCTTTCTTT; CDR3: CSARDYQRGTEAFF
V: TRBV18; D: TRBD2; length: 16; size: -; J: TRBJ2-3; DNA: TGTGCCAGCTCACTCCAAGCGGGAGAGCACACAGATACGCAGTATTTT; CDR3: CASSLQAGEHTDTQYF
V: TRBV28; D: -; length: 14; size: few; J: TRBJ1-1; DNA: TGTGCCAGCAGTTTAGTCAGGGTGGACACTGAAGCTTTCTTT; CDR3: CASSLVRVDTEAFF
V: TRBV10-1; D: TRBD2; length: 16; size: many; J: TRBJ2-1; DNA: TGCGCCAGCAGTGACCCCGGGACTAGCGGGAGGGATGAGCAGTTCTTC; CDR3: CASSDPGTSGRDEQFF
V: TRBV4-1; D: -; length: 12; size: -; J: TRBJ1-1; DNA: TGCGCCAGCAGCATTACGGACACTGAAGCTTTCTTT; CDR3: CASSITDTEAFF
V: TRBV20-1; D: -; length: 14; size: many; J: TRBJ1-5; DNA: TGCAGTGCTCAACAGCCTTATAGCAATCAGCCCCAGCATTTT; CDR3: CSAQQPYSNQPQHF
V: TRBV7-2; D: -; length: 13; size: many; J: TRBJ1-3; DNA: TGTGCCAACGAAGTGGACTCTGGAAACACCATATATTTT; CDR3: CANEVDSGNTIYF
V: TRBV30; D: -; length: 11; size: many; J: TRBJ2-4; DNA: TGTGCCTGGACTATCAAAAACATTCAGTACTTC; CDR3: CAWTIKNIQYF
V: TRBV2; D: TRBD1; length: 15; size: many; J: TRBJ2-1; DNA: TGTGCCAGCAGTCGTGCCGGGACAGGGGGAGATGAGCAGTTCTTC; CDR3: CASSRAGTGGDEQFF
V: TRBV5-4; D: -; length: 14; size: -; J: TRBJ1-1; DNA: TGTGCCAGCAGTCCTACACGGTCGAACACTGAAGCTTTCTTT; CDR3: CASSPTRSNTEAFF
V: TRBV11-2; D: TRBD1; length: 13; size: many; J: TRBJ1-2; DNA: TGTGCCAGCAGCTTAGGGACAGGGAGTGGCTACACCTTC; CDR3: CASSLGTGSGYTF
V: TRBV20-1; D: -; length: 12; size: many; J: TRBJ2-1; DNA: TGCAGTGCTAGTTCTGGATTCAATGAGCAGTTCTTC; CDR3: CSASSGFNEQFF